The 22 T cell receptor beta chains reported below all come from one sample, sequenced in a study of blood T cell repertoires in COVID-19. Repertoires were generated with immunoSEQ multiplex PCR, while TCRdb's copy carries only in-frame clones and drops some. This sample carries approximately 230,000 clones, approximately 80% of them seen once, and the ten largest clones take less than 20%. Sample: peripheral blood. The receptors here all came from a man younger than 45 with active or convalescent COVID-19.

J is TRBJ1-2 and V is TRBV6-2 or TRBV6-3, with D perhaps matching TRBD1 (5 bases). This CDR3 is 17 amino acids long. Germline V CDR1 and CDR2: MNHEY, SVGEGT. V lost 2 bases and J 0 bases, leaving 16 bases between the germline ends. The CDR3 region has the DNA TGTGCCAGCAGTTACCGGAGGGGCCCGACAGCTAACTATGGCTACACCTTC. Translation: CASSYRRGPTANYGYTF.

This clone was counted once. V gene TRBV24-1 combines with J gene TRBJ2-1; 8 bases are a match to TRBD2. The ends lost 4 bases at V and 8 bases at J; junction bases unmatched: 12. The CDR3 totals 16 residues. CDR1 is KGHDR, CDR2 SFDVKD, per germline. The CDR3 region is CATSDASTSARHEQFF. In nucleotides, the CDR3 is TGTGCCACCAGTGACGCTTCGACTAGCGCGCGGCATGAGCAGTTCTTC.

The chain carries TRBV6-2 or TRBV6-3 and TRBJ2-1, with 12 bases aligning to TRBD2. CDR3 length: 18 residues. Trimming removed 2 bases from V and 7 bases from J; junction bases left unmatched: 12. Germline CDR1 is MNHEY and CDR2 is SVGEGT. The CDR3 region is CASSYSGLAGGLGNEQFF. DNA for the CDR3: TGTGCCAGCAGTTACAGTGGGCTAGCGGGAGGGCTGGGAAATGAGCAGTTCTTC.

The rearrangement links TRBV5-4 to TRBJ2-1; 7 bases are shared with TRBD1. Unmatched junction bases numbered 6, after V lost 4 bases and J lost 8 bases. This CDR3 spans 13 amino acids. Germline V gene sequence: CDR1 SGHNT, CDR2 YYREEE (reference sequence). In DNA, the CDR3 is TGTGCCAGCAGCCTCCAGGGGACAGATGAGCAGTTCTTC. This gives the protein CASSLQGTDEQFF.

The V gene is TRBV7-9, the J gene TRBJ1-4; D not resolved. V was trimmed by 2 bases and J by 5 bases, leaving 15 bases between them. CDR3 length: 16 residues. CDR1 is SEHNR and CDR2 is FQNEAQ in the germline V gene (reference sequence). The CDR3 protein is CASSLTRTAGNEKLFF. In DNA form, the CDR3 reads TGTGCCAGCAGCTTAACTCGGACCGCGGGGAATGAAAAACTGTTTTTT.

This clone has more than one count but fewer than ten. The chain uses TRBV13 and TRBJ2-3; TRBD1 matches 8 bases. The ends lost 6 bases at V and 1 base at J; junction bases unmatched: 12. The CDR3 has 17 amino acids. Germline CDR1 reads PRHDT; CDR2 reads FYEKMQ (reference sequence). The CDR3 loop is CASSSNFDRGGTDTQYF. As DNA, the CDR3 is TGTGCCAGCAGTTCCAACTTTGACAGGGGCGGCACAGATACGCAGTATTTT.

CDR3 in amino acids: CASSQEFGTVNTEAFF. Here the CDR3 DNA reads TGTGCCAGCTCCCAGGAGTTCGGGACAGTGAACACTGAAGCTTTCTTT. The chain couples TRBV18 to TRBJ1-1; 7 bases agree with TRBD1. The V segment lost 6 bases and the J segment 0 bases; nucleotides outside the gene matches: 10. This CDR3 has 16 residues. Germline V gene sequence: CDR1 KGHSH, CDR2 LQKENI.

The genes are TRBV2 and TRBJ1-5; a weak D match, TRBD1 (5 bases). V gave up 4 bases and J gave up 7 bases, with 14 bases separating them. CDR3 length: 14 residues. Germline CDR1 and CDR2: SNHLY and FYNNEI. The CDR3 nucleotides read TGTGCCAGCAGTGGATTAAGGGGAGGGCAGCCCCAGCATTTT. As protein: CASSGLRGGQPQHF. The full variable domain, completed using reference TRBV2 and TRBJ1-5, is EPEVTQTPSHQVTQMGQEVILRCVPISNHLYFYWYRQILGQKVEFLVSFYNNEISEKSEIFDDQFSVERPDGSNFTLKIRSTKLEDSAMYFCASSGLRGGQPQHFGDGTRLSIL.

CDR3 loop: CASSFYKSNYGYTF. CDR3 in DNA: TGTGCCAGCAGTTTCTATAAATCCAACTATGGCTACACCTTC. The V and J genes are TRBV27 and TRBJ1-2; D not resolved. The CDR3 consists of 14 residues. Germline CDR1 reads MNHEY; CDR2 reads SMNVEV (reference sequence). V lost 3 bases and J lost 2, with 10 bases in between.

The rearrangement links TRBV6-5 to TRBJ2-1, with 7 bases fitting TRBD1. V gave up 7 bases and J gave up 0 bases; unmatched junction bases: 6. The CDR3 sequence is 15 residues long. CDR1 and CDR2 from the germline V gene are MNHEY and SVGAGI. The CDR3 reads CASILDRISYNEQFF. Written as DNA, the CDR3 is TGTGCCAGCATCCTGGACAGGATCTCCTACAATGAGCAGTTCTTC.

The chain combines TRBV7-2 with TRBJ2-1; 7 bases match TRBD2. The CDR3 contains 13 residues. Germline lookup yields CDR1 SGHTA and CDR2 FQGNSA. V gave up 1 base and J gave up 12 bases; unmatched junction bases: 6. DNA of the CDR3: TGTGCCAGCAGCTTAGGGGAGGGATTCGTGCAGTTCTTC. Its protein is CASSLGEGFVQFF.

V is TRBV5-1 and J is TRBJ1-4, with 9 bases identical to TRBD1. V gave up 6 bases and J gave up 7 bases; unmatched junction bases: 10. Germline assignment: CDR1 SGHRS and CDR2 YFSETQ. CDR3 length: 15 amino acids. The DNA for the CDR3 is TGCGCCAGCACCATTACAGGACAGGGGAGTGAAAAACTGTTTTTT. Translation: CASTITGQGSEKLFF.

The genes are TRBV5-1 and TRBJ1-5; D is unclear. Germline CDR1 and CDR2: SGHRS and YFSETQ. The CDR3 runs 12 residues. The V end was cut by 1 base, the J end by 8 bases, with 7 bases between. This chain's CDR3 is CASSLNGEPQHF. For the CDR3, the DNA is TGCGCCAGCAGCTTGAACGGTGAGCCCCAGCATTTT. Using reference TRBV5-1 and TRBJ1-5 for the parts outside the CDR3, the full variable domain is KAGVTQTPRYLIKTRGQQVTLSCSPISGHRSVSWYQQTPGQGLQFLFEYFSETQRNKGNFPGRFSGRQFSNSRSEMNVSTLELGDSALYLCASSLNGEPQHFGDGTRLSIL.

The V and J genes are TRBV15 and TRBJ1-4; D gene unclear. V lost 0 bases and J lost 14, with 10 bases in between. There are 12 residues in the CDR3. The germline V gene has CDR1 LNHNV and CDR2 YYDKDF (reference sequence). The CDR3 is CATSRDGGQLFF. The CDR3 DNA follows: TGTGCCACCAGCAGAGACGGAGGCCAGCTGTTTTTT.

The chain has TRBV30 and TRBJ2-1, with D unclear. V shed 3 bases and J shed 10 bases, with 10 bases lying between them. Germline-derived CDR1 and CDR2 are GTSNPN and SVGIG (reference sequence). The CDR3 loop spans 11 amino acids. The CDR3 region has the DNA TGTGCCTGGAGAACTAAGGTCGAGCAGTTCTTC. Its translation is CAWRTKVEQFF.

This clone came up a few times. The V gene is TRBV7-9, the J gene TRBJ2-1, with TRBD2 matching over 7 bases. Unmatched junction bases numbered 9, after V lost 4 bases and J lost 6 bases. The CDR3 length is 15 residues. Germline V lookup: CDR1 SEHNR, CDR2 FQNEAQ (reference sequence). The chain's CDR3 is CASSSRTSFGNEQFF. Here the CDR3 DNA reads TGTGCCAGCAGCTCTCGGACTAGTTTCGGCAATGAGCAGTTCTTC.

The chain carries TRBV5-8 and TRBJ1-2, with 7 bases identical to TRBD1. Germline V gene lookup returns CDR1 SGHTS and CDR2 YDEGEE. This CDR3 is 16 amino acids long. J gave up 2 bases and V 3 bases, and 10 bases lay outside the gene matches. The CDR3, as DNA: TGTGCCAGCAGCTCTTCCGGGACAGCTAAAAACTATGGCTACACCTTC. Translated: CASSSSGTAKNYGYTF.

This clone has a single count. V and J are TRBV19 and TRBJ2-5, with D hard to call. V was pared by 2 bases and J by 1 base, with 11 bases between. Germline V gene lookup returns CDR1 LNHDA and CDR2 SQIVND (reference sequence). This CDR3 region has 15 residues. The CDR3 here is CASSIMSASQETQYF. DNA of the CDR3: TGTGCCAGTAGTATAATGAGCGCCAGCCAAGAGACCCAGTACTTC.

The chain recombines TRBV11-2 with TRBJ2-1; unclear D gene. The V end lost 0 bases, the J end lost 7 bases, and 7 bases lay between the germline ends. The CDR3 extends over 13 amino acids. CDR1 is SGHAT, CDR2 FQNNGV, per germline. The DNA of the CDR3 is TGTGCCAGCAGCTTAGATCCTAGGAATGAGCAGTTCTTC. This translates into CASSLDPRNEQFF.

The chain employs TRBV28 and TRBJ2-7, with 12 bases identical to TRBD2. The CDR3 runs to 15 residues. With 3 bases clipped from V and 3 bases from J, the junction kept 3 bases outside the gene matches. Germline-derived CDR1 and CDR2 are MDHEN and SYDVKM. This chain's CDR3 is CASSLKTSGSYEQYF. DNA of the CDR3: TGTGCCAGCAGTTTGAAGACTAGCGGGAGCTACGAGCAGTACTTC.

The chain uses TRBV11-2 and TRBJ2-5, with D tentatively TRBD1 (5 bases). V lost 2 bases, J lost 4 bases, and 14 bases lay in between. Germline V lookup: CDR1 SGHAT, CDR2 FQNNGV. There are 15 residues in the CDR3. The chain's CDR3 is CASSLRLGVSETQYF. In DNA, the CDR3 is TGTGCCAGCAGCTTAAGGCTAGGGGTGTCAGAGACCCAGTACTTC.

The chain combines TRBV3-1 (or the pseudogene TRBV3-2) with TRBJ1-1; D might be TRBD1 (6 bases). Germline V lookup: CDR1 LGHDT, CDR2 YNNKEL (reference sequence). The CDR3 has 17 amino acids. V lost 0 bases and J lost 2, with 16 bases in between. The CDR3 here is CASSQDRGGTLNTEAFF. In DNA form, the CDR3 reads TGTGCCAGCAGCCAAGATCGGGGAGGGACACTTAACACTGAAGCTTTCTTT.